This T cell receptor (beta chain) derives from a study of CD8+ T cells in alopecia areata. Study results and caveats: On tofacitinib, scalp clonality and expanded CD8+ clones among top 100 fell significantly. Sharing of TCRs across patients appeared less clear than in mice, possibly for HLA-related reasons.

For this clone: Its antigen is not known.

The treatment is: oral pan-JAK inhibitor, 5-10 mg twice daily. cDNA reverse transcribed from extracted RNA served as the sequencing template. Here immunoSEQ multiplex PCR was the method, and the copy in TCRdb shows in-frame clones only, minus some. This table has approximately 210,000 clones, roughly 64% appearing once. Germline CDR1 PRHDT, CDR2 FYEKMQ (reference sequence). This CDR3 spans 10 amino acids. Trimming removed 3 bases from V and 8 bases from J, with 3 bases in between. The material was CD4+ T cells sorted from blood, obtained at week 4, from a patient treated with tofacitinib. The receptor was isolated from a human donor with alopecia areata. This chain links TRBV13 with TRBJ2-3, with D unresolved. The CDR3 reads CASSFGTQYF. The CDR3 bases are TGTGCCAGCAGCTTTGGTACGCAGTATTTT.